This T cell receptor beta chain derives from a study of T-cell memory formation after mild COVID-19 (dated by TCRdb to 2020 to 2022). About the study as a whole: TCR sequence clusters from the two donors were largely donor specific. Longitudinal TCRalpha and TCRbeta repertoire sequencing tracked T-cell clones expanding and contracting after mild COVID-19 in a couple of donors. Two young, previously healthy adult volunteers, one female and one male, were included in the cohort.

The sequencing machine was an Illumina NovaSeq 6000. Using 5'RACE with constant-segment primers, TCRalpha and TCRbeta cDNA libraries were constructed, with sample barcodes and unique molecular identifiers added in the process. Trizol reagent was used to extract RNA from every sample. Library amplification was performed in two PCR steps, and a second sample barcode and Illumina TruSeq adapters were introduced in the second step. Libraries were sequenced on an Illumina NovaSeq with 2 x 150 bp paired-end reads. The original pipeline was this. Demultiplexing of reads and collapsing into UMI-guided consensus sequences were performed with migec v1.2.7. Using mixcr v2.1.11, UMI consensuses were aligned to TRA and TRB V and J templates and then assembled into clonotypes. A clonotype was counted as expanded or contracted only when both edgeR and NoisET called the clonotype significant, with the noise models trained on biological replicates. edgeR calls used a false discovery rate-adjusted p below 0.01 and a log2 fold-change threshold of 1. PCA with hierarchical clustering of max-normalized trajectories of the 1000 most abundant clonotypes was used as exploratory dynamics analysis. Separately sequenced CD4+ and CD8+ repertoires were used to assign a CD4 or CD8 phenotype to each responding clone. TCRdb trimmed the raw reads at Q25, called clones with MiXCR and kept productive beta chains. Records with the same CDR3 protein are collapsed into one entry carrying the most frequent genes and DNA. What appears here as the V and J calls and clone size reflects TCRdb's work, not the paper's. This sample is represented by a few hundred thousand distinct CDR3 sequences; roughly 13% of them were singletons. The top ten clones comprise under 25% of the sample.

The paper's findings and limits, for the study overall: Some responding clones were detected in pre-infection memory, which suggested that pre-existing cross-reactive memory T cells had joined the SARS-CoV-2 response. The study included only a couple of mild cases, and larger cohorts that include severe cases with pre-infection samples were judged to be necessary. The second-wave clones that peaked on day 37 were not confirmed to be SARS-CoV-2 specific. Contracting CD4+ clones were found mainly in CM and EM memory subsets, while CD8+ clones were enriched in EMRA. Clones contracting from day 15 to 85 had balanced CD4/CD8 phenotypes, while a second wave expanding from day 15 to 37 was biased towards CD4+.

Ficoll-Paque density gradient centrifugation was used to isolate PBMCs. This clonotype occurred once. The antigen this receptor binds is unknown. No quality values exist for individual bases; no much larger clone is one base distant. Resting on one read, the evidence is weak. V is reduced by 5 bases and J by 0 bases, leaving a spacing of 11 bases between them. CDR1 and CDR2 (SGHAT, FQNNGV) derive from the germline V gene. The CDR3, cysteine through phenylalanine, is 15 amino acids long. Only the CDR3 portion is preserved as DNA: 45 bases, with reading frame beginning at the first base. Sequencing input: PBMCs or a T cell subset sorted from them (not recorded which). This clonotype was obtained from a man in his late teens or twenties who had mild COVID-19 (a few samples of this study predate the infection). The sample titles of this study are shuffled in the database, so cell type and time point are left out; the donor was told from shared clones. The V and J segments used are TRBV11-2 and TRBJ1-5, with TRBD1 perhaps the D gene, on 6 matching bases. CDR3 protein: CASSNDRYSNQPQHF. The nucleotide sequence is given as TGTGCCAGCAGCAATGACAGGTATAGCAATCAGCCCCAGCATTTT.